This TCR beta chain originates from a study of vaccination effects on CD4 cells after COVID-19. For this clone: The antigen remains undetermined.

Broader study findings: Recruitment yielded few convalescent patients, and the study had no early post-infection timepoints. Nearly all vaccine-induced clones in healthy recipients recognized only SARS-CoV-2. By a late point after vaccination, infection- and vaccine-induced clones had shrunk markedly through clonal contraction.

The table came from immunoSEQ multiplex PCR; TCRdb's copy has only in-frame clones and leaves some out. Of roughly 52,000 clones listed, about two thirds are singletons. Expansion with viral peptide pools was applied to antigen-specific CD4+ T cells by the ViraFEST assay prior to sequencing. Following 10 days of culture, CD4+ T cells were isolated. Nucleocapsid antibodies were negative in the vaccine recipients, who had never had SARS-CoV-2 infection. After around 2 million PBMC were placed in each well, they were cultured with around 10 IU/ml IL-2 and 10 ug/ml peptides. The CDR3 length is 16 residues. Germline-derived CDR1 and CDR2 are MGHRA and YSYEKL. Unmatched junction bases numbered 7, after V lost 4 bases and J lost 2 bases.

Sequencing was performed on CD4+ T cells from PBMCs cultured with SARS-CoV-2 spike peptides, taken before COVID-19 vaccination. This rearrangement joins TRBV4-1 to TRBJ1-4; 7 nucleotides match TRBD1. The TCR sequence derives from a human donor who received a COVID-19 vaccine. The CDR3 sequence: CASSRQGIRTNEKLFF. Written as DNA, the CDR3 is TGCGCCAGCAGCCGACAGGGAATACGGACTAATGAAAAACTGTTTTTT.